This T cell receptor (beta chain) was recorded in a study of blood T cell repertoires in COVID-19. Study-wide background: Samples representing acute and convalescent COVID-19 were sourced from the United States, Italy and Spain. T cells, B-cell-depleted T cells, or PBMCs supplied cDNA or gDNA.

V dropped 2 bases and J dropped 3; count of bases not matched to a gene: 6. The CDR3 loop spans 15 amino acids. CDR1 SGHTA and CDR2 FQGTGA come from the germline V gene. This clone has more than one count but fewer than ten. Original processing notes: Amplification of reference gene primers provided the estimated nucleated cell counts. TCRdb's table, derived via immunoSEQ multiplex PCR, lists solely in-frame clones and lacks some. For V, J and clone size, that table is used; D and trimming come from the DNA. Among 45,000 to 55,000 clones listed, approximately 89% were seen once. This TCR was sampled from a human donor in a cohort sampled during active COVID-19. The sample consisted of peripheral blood. V usage is TRBV7-3 and J usage is TRBJ2-7; TRBD2 matches 8 bases. In DNA, the CDR3 is TGTGCCAGCAGCTTAGGCCCAGCGGGAGTCTACGAGCAGTACTTC. Encoded protein: CASSLGPAGVYEQYF. The variable domain in full, with the rest retrieved from reference TRBV7-3 and TRBJ2-7, is GAGVSQTPSNKVTEKGKYVELRCDPISGHTALYWYRQSLGQGPEFLIYFQGTGAADDSGLPNDRFFAVRPEGSVSTLKIQRTERGDSAVYLCASSLGPAGVYEQYFGPGTRLTVT.